These 20 T cell receptor beta chains originate from one sample sequenced in a study of blood T cell repertoires in COVID-19. TCRdb's table, derived via immunoSEQ multiplex PCR, lists solely in-frame clones and lacks some. The data contain 150,000 to 200,000 clones, approximately 90% of them singletons. Sequenced: peripheral blood. Receptors originate from a human donor in a cohort sampled during active COVID-19.

The V and J genes are TRBV6-2 or TRBV6-3 and TRBJ2-4; TRBD2 agrees at 14 bases. This CDR3 spans 19 amino acids. The germline CDR1 and CDR2 sequences are MNHEY and SVGEGT. Trimming removed 0 bases from V and 0 bases from J; junction bases left unmatched: 4. The CDR3 DNA reads TGTGCCAGCAGTTACTCTGCCGGACTAGCGGGGGGAGCCAAAAACATTCAGTACTTC. Its protein is CASSYSAGLAGGAKNIQYF.

The rearrangement links TRBV20-1 to TRBJ2-5, with 8 positions matching TRBD2. Germline V gene sequence: CDR1 DFQATT, CDR2 SNEGSKA (reference sequence). This CDR3 spans 15 amino acids. V lost 3 bases to trimming and J lost 3 bases; unmatched junction nucleotides: 9. The CDR3 sequence: CSASPPGGMKETQYF. DNA of the CDR3: TGCAGTGCTAGTCCTCCGGGAGGGATGAAAGAGACCCAGTACTTC.

The chain combines TRBV10-3 with TRBJ2-1, with 11 bases identical to TRBD1. The CDR3 has 16 amino acids. Germline loops: CDR1 ENHRY, CDR2 SYGVKD. V lost 5 bases, J lost 4 bases, and 7 bases stayed unmatched. Written as DNA, the CDR3 is TGTGCCATCAGTACCGTGGGACAGGGGGGATACAATGAGCAGTTCTTC. It yields the protein CAISTVGQGGYNEQFF.

This rearrangement joins TRBV19 to TRBJ1-2, with 8 bases aligning to TRBD1. Germline values: CDR1 LNHDA, CDR2 SQIVND (reference sequence). The length of the CDR3 is 17 residues. J gave up 0 bases and V 5 bases, and 11 bases lay outside the gene matches. CDR3 region: CASSSIGQGEANYGYTF. DNA of the CDR3: TGTGCCAGTAGTTCGATAGGACAGGGTGAAGCTAACTATGGCTACACCTTC.

The chain has TRBV28 and TRBJ1-6, with D unresolved. The V and J ends lost 8 bases and 12 bases respectively, with 17 bases between them. The germline V gene encodes CDR1 MDHEN and CDR2 SYDVKM. This CDR3 has 13 residues. The CDR3 DNA follows: TGTGCCAGCGGGGTGGAGGCTGGGAGACCCCTCCACTTT. It translates to CASGVEAGRPLHF.

The chain couples TRBV3-1 (or the pseudogene TRBV3-2) to TRBJ2-5; 7 nucleotides match TRBD2. Trimming cost V 3 bases and J 6 bases; bases outside gene matches: 7. The CDR3 loop spans 14 amino acids. Germline CDR1 LGHDT, CDR2 YNNKEL (reference sequence). CDR3 bases: TGTGCCAGCAGCCAGGGACTAATCTTCCAGACCCAGTACTTC. This gives the protein CASSQGLIFQTQYF.

The V call is TRBV2, the J call TRBJ2-5; 16 bases are shared with TRBD2. CDR1 SNHLY and CDR2 FYNNEI come from the germline V gene. The CDR3 has 16 residues. V lost 3 bases, J lost 5 bases, and 3 bases stayed unmatched. The CDR3 protein is CASSEGLAGGQETQYF. The CDR3 region has the DNA TGTGCCAGCAGTGAGGGACTAGCGGGGGGGCAGGAGACCCAGTACTTC. Full variable domain (remainder filled in from reference TRBV2 and TRBJ2-5): EPEVTQTPSHQVTQMGQEVILRCVPISNHLYFYWYRQILGQKVEFLVSFYNNEISEKSEIFDDQFSVERPDGSNFTLKIRSTKLEDSAMYFCASSEGLAGGQETQYFGPGTRLLVL.

A remark on this clone: Additional DNA sequences in this sample encode the identical CDR3. The J gene is TRBJ1-2, the V gene TRBV7-9; TRBD1 aligns across 9 bases. CDR1 is SEHNR and CDR2 is FQNEAQ in the germline V gene (reference sequence). The trim removed 1 base at V and 7 bases at J, leaving 4 bases unmatched. The CDR3 spans 14 residues. CDR3 bases: TGTGCCAGCAGCTTAGATGGGACAGGGTTTGGCTACACCTTC. It encodes CASSLDGTGFGYTF.

This chain joins TRBV11-2 and TRBJ2-2; the match to TRBD1 covers 10 bases. Germline V gives CDR1 SGHAT, CDR2 FQNNGV. The CDR3 extends over 15 amino acids. V was pared by 6 bases and J by 8 bases, with 9 bases of the junction left unmatched. CDR3 in amino acids: CASSLSRDRGGELFF. The CDR3 nucleotides read TGTGCCAGCAGTCTATCCCGGGACAGGGGTGGGGAGCTGTTTTTT. Looking up the rest from reference TRBV11-2 and TRBJ2-2 gives the full variable domain: EAGVAQSPRYKIIEKRQSVAFWCNPISGHATLYWYQQILGQGPKLLIQFQNNGVVDDSQLPKDRFSAERLKGVDSTLKIQPAKLEDSAVYLCASSLSRDRGGELFFGEGSRLTVL.

The V and J genes are TRBV6-2 or TRBV6-3 and TRBJ1-5, with TRBD1 matching over 7 bases. The CDR3 totals 18 residues. Per germline, CDR1 MNHEY and CDR2 SVGEGT. With V trimmed by 2 bases and J by 0 bases, 10 bases remained unmatched. Here the CDR3 reads CASSYAKGAPHSNQPQHF. The CDR3 DNA follows: TGTGCCAGCAGTTACGCGAAGGGGGCTCCTCATAGCAATCAGCCCCAGCATTTT.

The V and J genes are TRBV6-2 or TRBV6-3 and TRBJ2-1, with TRBD2 matching over 8 bases. The CDR3 loop spans 14 amino acids. Looked up from germline, CDR1 is MNHEY and CDR2 is SVGEGT. The trim removed 5 bases at V and 6 bases at J, leaving 6 bases unmatched. In DNA, the CDR3 is TGTGCCAGCAGTGCGAGCGGGGGCCGCAATGAGCAGTTCTTC. It specifies CASSASGGRNEQFF.

The rearrangement links TRBV18 to TRBJ1-1; TRBD1 agrees at 10 bases. The J segment lost 8 bases and the V segment lost 3 bases, leaving 12 bases of the junction unmatched. Germline V gives CDR1 KGHSH, CDR2 LQKENI. This CDR3 region has 16 residues. The CDR3: CASSPLRQGASSEAFF. The DNA for the CDR3 is TGTGCCAGCTCACCGCTACGACAGGGGGCGTCGTCAGAAGCTTTCTTT.

This clone has just a few counts. The same CDR3 arises from other DNA sequences in this sample as well. The CDR3 sequence is CSVATSGNTDTQYF. DNA of the CDR3: TGCAGCGTCGCAACTAGCGGGAACACAGATACGCAGTATTTT. This chain links TRBV29-1 with TRBJ2-3, with 10 bases aligning to TRBD2. V lost 6 bases, J lost 2 bases, and 5 bases stayed unmatched. Looked up from germline, CDR1 is SQVTM and CDR2 is ANQGSEA. The CDR3 has 14 residues.

The rearrangement joins TRBV19 to TRBJ1-5; no definite D call. V lost 3 bases to trimming and J lost 3 bases, with 18 bases between them. CDR1 is LNHDA and CDR2 is SQIVND in the germline V gene (reference sequence). The CDR3 contains 17 residues. CDR3 bases: TGTGCCAGTAGTATCTCTGGAGTTACCTTCTTCAATCAGCCCCAGCATTTT. This encodes CASSISGVTFFNQPQHF.

The chain employs TRBV19 and TRBJ2-3; no firm D call. The V gene lost 1 base and the J gene lost 3 bases, with 5 bases spanning the gap. The length of the CDR3 is 13 residues. CDR1 and CDR2 (germline): LNHDA, SQIVND (reference sequence). This CDR3 is CASSIGATDTQYF. In DNA form, the CDR3 reads TGTGCCAGTAGTATAGGAGCAACAGATACGCAGTATTTT.

The rearrangement joins TRBV28 to TRBJ2-7; 7 nucleotides match TRBD2. Germline CDR1 is MDHEN and CDR2 is SYDVKM. The CDR3 is made up of 15 amino acids. J lost 2 bases, V lost 6 bases, and 10 bases had no gene match. The CDR3 here is CASSPGGGGPYEQYF. The CDR3 nucleotides are TGTGCCAGCAGCCCGGGCGGGGGAGGGCCCTACGAGCAGTACTTC.

The chain has TRBV24-1 and TRBJ1-5; possibly TRBD1 for D (5 bases). Germline-derived CDR1 and CDR2 are KGHDR and SFDVKD. The V gene lost 3 bases and the J gene lost 6 bases, with 11 bases spanning the gap. CDR3 length equals 14 residues. The CDR3 DNA reads as TGTGCCACCAGTGATCCAGGGAATGGTCAGCCCCAGCATTTT. It is translated as CATSDPGNGQPQHF.

This chain links TRBV12-3 or TRBV12-4 with TRBJ2-1; D is unclear. V gave up 4 bases and J gave up 8 bases, with 12 bases separating them. This CDR3 is built from 13 residues. In DNA form, the CDR3 reads TGTGCCAGCAGTTCCGACATGGCCTATGAGCAGTTCTTC. Its protein product is CASSSDMAYEQFF.

In nucleotides, the CDR3 is TGTGCCAGCAGCCTACAGGCGACTTCGGGCAAAAACATTCAGTACTTC. Residues: CASSLQATSGKNIQYF. The V and J genes are TRBV5-4 and TRBJ2-4, with D maybe TRBD1 (5 bases). Germline V CDR1 and CDR2: SGHNT, YYREEE (reference sequence). Trimming took 4 bases from V and 3 from J, leaving 17 bases between them. The CDR3 runs 16 residues.

The chain has TRBV18 and TRBJ1-1, with 7 bases fitting TRBD1. The CDR3 is made up of 15 amino acids. In germline, CDR1 is KGHSH, CDR2 LQKENI. The junction had 3 bases not matched to a gene; V was cut back by 2 bases and J by 0 bases. Here the CDR3 DNA reads TGTGCCAGCTCACCAAAGGGACAGCTGAACACTGAAGCTTTCTTT. It yields the protein CASSPKGQLNTEAFF.